This entry lists 23 T cell receptor beta chains sequenced from one sample in a study of T cell responses to AZD1222 COVID-19 vaccine. Generated by immunoSEQ multiplex PCR, the TCRdb table keeps only in-frame clones and is missing some. The sample has some 150,000 clones, just over 85% seen once. Sample: peripheral blood, taken 28 days after the second AZD1222 dose. The receptors were sampled from an adult who received the AZD1222 COVID-19 vaccine.

The chain carries TRBV5-1 and TRBJ2-5; 10 positions agree with TRBD2. Germline assignment: CDR1 SGHRS and CDR2 YFSETQ. J was trimmed by 5 bases and V by 2 bases; bases with no gene match: 3. The CDR3 is 14 residues long. The CDR3 here is CASSFLAGDETQYF. The DNA of the CDR3 is TGCGCCAGCAGCTTTCTAGCGGGGGACGAGACCCAGTACTTC.

The chain carries TRBV19 and TRBJ1-2, with TRBD1 matching over 7 bases. Germline assignment: CDR1 LNHDA and CDR2 SQIVND (reference sequence). With 7 bases clipped from V and 8 bases from J, the junction kept 16 bases outside the gene matches. The CDR3 consists of 15 residues. The CDR3 DNA follows: TGTGCCAGTAAGGGTACACAGGGGACCTATCAAGGCTACACCTTC. Translating it yields CASKGTQGTYQGYTF.

The chain links TRBV6-1 to TRBJ2-5, with TRBD2 as a possible D gene (7 bases). This CDR3 has 16 residues. V was clipped by 3 bases and J by 5 bases, with 19 bases between them. The germline V gene has CDR1 MNHNS and CDR2 SASEGT. CDR3 nucleotide sequence: TGTGCCAGCAGTGAGAGGGGAGGGGGTTTGGGCGAGACCCAGTACTTC. It specifies CASSERGGGLGETQYF.

V gene TRBV20-1 combines with J gene TRBJ2-7; tentative D call: TRBD2 (5 bases). Trimming cost V 1 base and J 7 bases, with 8 bases left between them. The CDR3 loop spans 11 amino acids. CDR1 and CDR2 (germline): DFQATT, SNEGSKA (reference sequence). The CDR3 spells CSARGPGEQYF. The CDR3 coding sequence is TGCAGTGCTAGAGGTCCGGGGGAGCAGTACTTC.

The count of this clone is one. V gene TRBV5-1 combines with J gene TRBJ1-4; 8 bases align to TRBD1. The V gene's germline CDR1 is SGHRS and CDR2 YFSETQ. CDR3 length: 18 residues. The trim removed 3 bases at V and 0 bases at J, leaving 10 bases unmatched. The chain's CDR3 is CASSSRDRPLTTNEKLFF. DNA of the CDR3: TGCGCCAGCAGCTCACGGGACAGGCCTCTGACAACTAATGAAAAACTGTTTTTT.

The chain combines TRBV2 with TRBJ2-1; the D is unclear. This CDR3 has 11 amino acids. CDR1 and CDR2 (germline): SNHLY, FYNNEI. Deletions cut 9 bases from V and 3 bases from J, with 6 bases between. The CDR3 coding sequence is TGTGCCAGTGGTGTCTACAATGAGCAGTTCTTC. The encoded protein is CASGVYNEQFF.

This chain joins TRBV5-4 and TRBJ1-1; 7 bases align to TRBD1. This CDR3 contains 14 residues. CDR1 is SGHNT and CDR2 is YYREEE in the germline V gene (reference sequence). V trimming: 1 base; J trimming: 2 bases; junction bases outside the gene matches: 2. CDR3 protein: CASSLRGGNTEAFF. CDR3 sequence (DNA): TGTGCCAGCAGCTTGAGAGGGGGCAACACTGAAGCTTTCTTT. Based on the CDR3 plus reference TRBV5-4 and TRBJ1-1, the full variable domain is ETGVTQSPTHLIKTRGQQVTLRCSSQSGHNTVSWYQQALGQGPQFIFQYYREEENGRGNFPPRFSGLQFPNYSSELNVNALELDDSALYLCASSLRGGNTEAFFGQGTRLTVV.

V gene TRBV7-2 combines with J gene TRBJ2-3; TRBD2 aligns across 9 bases. The CDR3 contains 17 residues. J gave up 6 bases and V 7 bases, and 17 bases lay outside the gene matches. Germline CDR1 SGHTA, CDR2 FQGNSA. The CDR3 nucleotides are TGTGCCAGCACCCCCAGGCCCCAGACTAGCGGTCGCGATACGCAGTATTTT. It translates to CASTPRPQTSGRDTQYF.

The chain couples TRBV18 to TRBJ2-7; no definite D call. This CDR3 spans 15 amino acids. Germline CDR1 is KGHSH and CDR2 is LQKENI. V was clipped by 6 bases and J by 0 bases, with 15 bases between them. CDR3 in amino acids: CASSSDRASSYEQYF. In DNA, the CDR3 is TGTGCCAGCTCTTCCGACCGCGCAAGCTCCTACGAGCAGTACTTC. The complete variable domain, with remaining parts taken from reference TRBV18 and TRBJ2-7, reads NAGVMQNPRHLVRRRGQEARLRCSPMKGHSHVYWYRQLPEEGLKFMVYLQKENIIDESGMPKERFSAEFPKEGPSILRIQQVVRGDSAAYFCASSSDRASSYEQYFGPGTRLTVT.

The chain couples TRBV13 to TRBJ2-7; the match to TRBD2 covers 8 bases. Germline V CDR1 and CDR2: PRHDT, FYEKMQ (reference sequence). J gave up 3 bases and V 8 bases, and 12 bases lay outside the gene matches. CDR3 length: 15 amino acids. This chain's CDR3 is CASRERGGARYEQYF. CDR3 DNA sequence: TGTGCCAGCCGCGAACGGGGGGGGGCCCGCTACGAGCAGTACTTC.

The rearrangement joins TRBV11-2 to TRBJ2-3; D not resolved. CDR1 SGHAT and CDR2 FQNNGV come from the germline V gene. Trimming shortened V by 4 bases and J by 0 bases, and 8 bases separated the two germline ends. The CDR3 covers 14 residues. Here the CDR3 DNA reads TGTGCCAGCAGCTCCATTCTGAGCACAGATACGCAGTATTTT. Amino acids: CASSSILSTDTQYF.

This clone occurred once. The V call is TRBV3-1 (or the pseudogene TRBV3-2), the J call TRBJ2-7, with 7 bases lining up with TRBD1. V dropped 6 bases and J dropped 3; count of bases not matched to a gene: 2. Per germline, CDR1 LGHDT and CDR2 YNNKEL (reference sequence). The CDR3 spans 12 residues. This CDR3 reads CASSHRGYEQYF. CDR3 DNA sequence: TGTGCCAGCAGTCACAGGGGCTACGAGCAGTACTTC.

The chain uses TRBV6-5 and TRBJ2-7; 8 nucleotides agree with TRBD2. V was pared by 5 bases and J by 5 bases, with 8 bases of the junction left unmatched. From germline, CDR1 is MNHEY and CDR2 SVGAGI. This CDR3 is 14 amino acids long. The CDR3, as DNA: TGTGCCAGCAGTAGAGAAGCGGGAGTTCACGAGCAGTACTTC. Translation: CASSREAGVHEQYF.

This clone was recorded once. This rearrangement joins TRBV27 to TRBJ2-3; D possibly corresponds to TRBD2 (5 bases). Trimming pared 3 bases from V and 4 bases from J, leaving 11 bases between. The CDR3 has 14 residues. Germline CDR1 MNHEY, CDR2 SMNVEV (reference sequence). The CDR3 nucleotides read TGTGCCAGCAGTTTGGGAGTCGCGGCAGATACGCAGTATTTT. The encoded protein is CASSLGVAADTQYF.

The chain joins TRBV16 to TRBJ1-6; D remains unclear. The CDR3 is 12 amino acids. Trimming cost V 0 bases and J 7 bases, with 1 base left between them. Germline V lookup: CDR1 KGHSY, CDR2 FQNENV. The CDR3 bases are TGTGCCAGCAGCCAATCAAATTCACCCCTCCACTTT. Protein product: CASSQSNSPLHF.

This clone was seen a handful of times. This chain uses TRBV7-8 with TRBJ2-5; maybe TRBD1 (5 bases). Trimming took off 5 bases at V and 1 base at J, with 11 bases between the two ends. From germline, CDR1 is SGHVS and CDR2 FQNEAQ. This CDR3 region has 14 residues. The CDR3 spells CASSPRQSQETQYF. Here the CDR3 DNA reads TGTGCCAGCAGCCCACGACAGAGCCAAGAGACCCAGTACTTC.

The rearrangement links TRBV7-9 to TRBJ1-6; D is perhaps TRBD1 (6 bases). The CDR3 is made up of 15 amino acids. Germline V gives CDR1 SEHNR, CDR2 FQNEAQ (reference sequence). The V and J ends lost 5 bases and 2 bases respectively, with 10 bases between them. The CDR3 spells CASSPGDTYNSPLHF. CDR3 DNA: TGTGCCAGCAGCCCAGGGGACACCTATAATTCACCCCTCCACTTT.

The V gene is TRBV2, the J gene TRBJ2-2; 13 nucleotides match TRBD2. This CDR3 region has 18 residues. Germline values: CDR1 SNHLY, CDR2 FYNNEI. With 8 bases clipped from V and 0 bases from J, the junction kept 9 bases outside the gene matches. The CDR3 is CASLKTSGRPANTGELFF. CDR3 sequence (DNA): TGTGCCAGCTTGAAGACTAGCGGGAGGCCTGCGAACACCGGGGAGCTGTTTTTT.

The V gene is TRBV5-8, the J gene TRBJ1-1; 10 nucleotides agree with TRBD1. The germline CDR1 and CDR2 sequences are SGHTS and YDEGEE. The junction had 5 bases not matched to a gene; V was cut back by 0 bases and J by 6 bases. The CDR3 totals 15 residues. The CDR3: CASSLVGQGVSEAFF. The CDR3, as DNA: TGTGCCAGCAGCTTGGTAGGACAGGGGGTCTCTGAAGCTTTCTTT.

This chain uses TRBV20-1 with TRBJ2-2; D ambiguous. This CDR3 is 14 amino acids long. Trimming removed 3 bases from V and 0 bases from J, with 8 bases in between. Germline V gene lookup returns CDR1 DFQATT and CDR2 SNEGSKA (reference sequence). This CDR3 reads CSASNNPNTGELFF. CDR3 bases: TGCAGTGCTAGTAACAACCCGAACACCGGGGAGCTGTTTTTT.

J is TRBJ2-2 and V is TRBV25-1; D is ambiguous. V was pared by 1 base and J by 3 bases, with 6 bases between. CDR3 length equals 14 residues. Germline V gene lookup returns CDR1 MGHDK and CDR2 SYGVNS. The CDR3 bases are TGTGCCAGCAGTGAATCGCTAGACACCGGGGAGCTGTTTTTT. Residues: CASSESLDTGELFF. Full variable domain (outside the CDR3, taken from reference TRBV25-1 and TRBJ2-2): EADIYQTPRYLVIGTGKKITLECSQTMGHDKMYWYQQDPGMELHLIHYSYGVNSTEKGDLSSESTVSRIRTEHFPLTLESARPSHTSQYLCASSESLDTGELFFGEGSRLTVL.

The chain joins TRBV14 to TRBJ2-7; TRBD2 matches at 11 bases. Germline CDR1 SGHDN, CDR2 FVKESK. The V gene end was trimmed by 0 bases and the J gene end by 6 bases; junction bases not matched to a gene: 13. CDR3 length: 18 residues. CDR3 bases: TGTGCCAGCAGCCAAGAGTCTACTAGCGGGGGATTACTATCCGAGCAGTACTTC. Its translation is CASSQESTSGGLLSEQYF.

The chain employs TRBV11-2 and TRBJ1-2; D is uncertain. V was clipped by 5 bases and J by 8 bases, with 12 bases between them. The CDR3 has 12 residues. Germline loops: CDR1 SGHAT, CDR2 FQNNGV. The chain's CDR3 is CASSHDEVGYTF. The CDR3, as DNA: TGTGCCAGCAGCCATGATGAGGTGGGCTACACCTTC.